What follows is one TCR beta chain and its context. Its target is not known. At one of its ends the junction is not consistent with the germline gene, which may arise from a read error. This library used around 400 ng RNA and molecular barcoded adaptors spanning alpha/delta and beta/gamma chains. A single record per CDR3 protein comes from TCRdb applying MiXCR to the reads. Here the sample spans about 130,000 distinct CDR3 sequences, under 15% being singletons. The record originates from a study of read filtering for tumor transcriptome and immune sequencing. Study details: Mean patient age was roughly 72 years, range roughly 45 to 80; 17 male, around 14 female.

Whole-study findings and limits: Correlation between methods rose after single-read clonotypes were removed.

The clonotype comes from a donor aged 40 or over with multiple myeloma. The sequencing sample was made of a population of CD138-negative cells sorted from bone marrow.

The CDR3 loop reads CASSLGHSGANVLAF. CDR3 sequence (DNA): TGTGCCAGCAGCTTAGGGCACTCTGGCGCCAACGTCCTGGCTTTC. The V gene is TRBV7-2, the J gene TRBJ2-6; no reliable D call. This CDR3 contains 15 residues. Germline CDR1 SGHTA, CDR2 FQGNSA.